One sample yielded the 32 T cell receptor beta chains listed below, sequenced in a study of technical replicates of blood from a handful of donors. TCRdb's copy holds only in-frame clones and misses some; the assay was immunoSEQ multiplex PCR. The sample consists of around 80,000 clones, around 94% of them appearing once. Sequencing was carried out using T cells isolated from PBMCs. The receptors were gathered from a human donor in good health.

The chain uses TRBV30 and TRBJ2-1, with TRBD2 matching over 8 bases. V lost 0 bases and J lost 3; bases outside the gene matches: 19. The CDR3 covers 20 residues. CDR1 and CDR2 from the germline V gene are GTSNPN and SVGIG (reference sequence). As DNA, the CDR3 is TGTGCCTGGAGTGTATTTTGGCTAGCGGGTAATCTGCCCTACTACAATGAGCAGTTCTTC. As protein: CAWSVFWLAGNLPYYNEQFF.

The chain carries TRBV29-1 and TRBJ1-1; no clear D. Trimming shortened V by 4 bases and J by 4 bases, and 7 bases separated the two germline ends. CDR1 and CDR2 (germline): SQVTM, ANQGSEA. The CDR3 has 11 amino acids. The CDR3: CSVGLGTEAFF. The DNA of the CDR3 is TGCAGCGTTGGACTGGGCACTGAAGCTTTCTTT.

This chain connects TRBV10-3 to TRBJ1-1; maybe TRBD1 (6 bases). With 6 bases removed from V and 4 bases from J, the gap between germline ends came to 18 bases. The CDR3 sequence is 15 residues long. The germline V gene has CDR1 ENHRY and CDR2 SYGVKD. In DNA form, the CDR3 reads TGTGCCATCAGGACACCAGGGGAAGAGGTCACTGAAGCTTTCTTT. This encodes CAIRTPGEEVTEAFF.

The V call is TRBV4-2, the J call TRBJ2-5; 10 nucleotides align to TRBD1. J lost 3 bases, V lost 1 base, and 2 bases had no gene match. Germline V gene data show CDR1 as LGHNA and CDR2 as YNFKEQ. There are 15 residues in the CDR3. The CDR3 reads CASSQGGTGEETQYF. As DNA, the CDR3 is TGTGCCAGCAGCCAAGGGGGGACAGGGGAAGAGACCCAGTACTTC.

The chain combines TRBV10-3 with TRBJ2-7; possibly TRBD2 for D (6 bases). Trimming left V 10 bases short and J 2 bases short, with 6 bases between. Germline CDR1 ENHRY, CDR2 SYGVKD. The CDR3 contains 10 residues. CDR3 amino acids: CASGTYEQYF. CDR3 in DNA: TGTGCCAGCGGGACCTACGAGCAGTACTTC.

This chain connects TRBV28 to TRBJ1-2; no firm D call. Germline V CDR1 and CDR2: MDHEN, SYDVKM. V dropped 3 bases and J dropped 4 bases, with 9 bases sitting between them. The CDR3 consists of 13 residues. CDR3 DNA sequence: TGTGCCAGCAGTTTGAGAACGATCTATGGCTACACCTTC. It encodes CASSLRTIYGYTF.

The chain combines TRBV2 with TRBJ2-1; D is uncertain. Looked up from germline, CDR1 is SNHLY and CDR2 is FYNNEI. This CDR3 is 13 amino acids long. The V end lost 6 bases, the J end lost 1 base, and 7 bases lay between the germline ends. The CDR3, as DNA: TGTGCCAGCAGCTATATATCCTACAATGAGCAGTTCTTC. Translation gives CASSYISYNEQFF. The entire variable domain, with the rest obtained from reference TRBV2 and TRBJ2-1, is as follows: EPEVTQTPSHQVTQMGQEVILRCVPISNHLYFYWYRQILGQKVEFLVSFYNNEISEKSEIFDDQFSVERPDGSNFTLKIRSTKLEDSAMYFCASSYISYNEQFFGPGTRLTVL.

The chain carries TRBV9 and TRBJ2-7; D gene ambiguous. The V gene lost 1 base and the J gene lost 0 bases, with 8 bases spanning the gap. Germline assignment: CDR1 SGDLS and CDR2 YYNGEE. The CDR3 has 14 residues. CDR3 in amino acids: CASSVSGFSYEQYF. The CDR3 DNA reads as TGTGCCAGCAGCGTAAGTGGCTTCTCCTACGAGCAGTACTTC.

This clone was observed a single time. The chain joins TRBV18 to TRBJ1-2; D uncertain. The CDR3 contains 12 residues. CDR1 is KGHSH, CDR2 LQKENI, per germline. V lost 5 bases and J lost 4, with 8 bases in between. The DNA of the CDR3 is TGTGCCAGCTCATTGGGCCTCTATGGCTACACCTTC. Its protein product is CASSLGLYGYTF.

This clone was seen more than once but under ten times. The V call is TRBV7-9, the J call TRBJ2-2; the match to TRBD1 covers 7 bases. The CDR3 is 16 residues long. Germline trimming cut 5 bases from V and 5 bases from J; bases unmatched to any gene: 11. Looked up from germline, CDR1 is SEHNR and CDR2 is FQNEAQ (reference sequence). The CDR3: CASSTREGAVTGELFF. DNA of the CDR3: TGTGCCAGCAGCACTCGTGAGGGGGCCGTTACCGGGGAGCTGTTTTTT.

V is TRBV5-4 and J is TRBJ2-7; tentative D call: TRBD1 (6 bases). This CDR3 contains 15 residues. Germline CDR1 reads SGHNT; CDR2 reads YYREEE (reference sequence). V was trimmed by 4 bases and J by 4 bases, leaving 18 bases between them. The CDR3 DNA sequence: TGTGCCAGCAGCAGCTGGACAGAGTCTTCTTACGAGCAGTACTTC. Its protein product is CASSSWTESSYEQYF.

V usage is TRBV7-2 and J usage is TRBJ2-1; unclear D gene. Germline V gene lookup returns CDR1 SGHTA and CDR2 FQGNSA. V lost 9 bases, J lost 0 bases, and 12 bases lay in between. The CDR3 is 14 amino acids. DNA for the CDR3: TGTGCCAGAGAGCCTATAAGCTCCTACAATGAGCAGTTCTTC. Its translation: CAREPISSYNEQFF.

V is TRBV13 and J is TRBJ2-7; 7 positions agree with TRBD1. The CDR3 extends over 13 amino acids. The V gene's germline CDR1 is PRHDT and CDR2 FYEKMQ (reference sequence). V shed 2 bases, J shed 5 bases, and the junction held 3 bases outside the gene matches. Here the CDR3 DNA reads TGTGCCAGCAGCTTAATAGGGGGCGACGAGCAGTACTTC. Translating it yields CASSLIGGDEQYF.

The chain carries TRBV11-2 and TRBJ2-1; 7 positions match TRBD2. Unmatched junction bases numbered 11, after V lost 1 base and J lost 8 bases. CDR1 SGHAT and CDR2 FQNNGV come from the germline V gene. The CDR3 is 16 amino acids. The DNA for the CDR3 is TGTGCCAGCAGCTTAGTTTTGAGCGGGACTGGGGATGAGCAGTTCTTC. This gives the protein CASSLVLSGTGDEQFF.

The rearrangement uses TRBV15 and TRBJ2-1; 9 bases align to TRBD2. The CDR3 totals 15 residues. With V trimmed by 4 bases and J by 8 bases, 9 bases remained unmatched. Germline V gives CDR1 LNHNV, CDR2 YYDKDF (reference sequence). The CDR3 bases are TGTGCCACCAGCATCCCTAGCGGGAAAGGATATGAGCAGTTCTTC. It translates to CATSIPSGKGYEQFF.

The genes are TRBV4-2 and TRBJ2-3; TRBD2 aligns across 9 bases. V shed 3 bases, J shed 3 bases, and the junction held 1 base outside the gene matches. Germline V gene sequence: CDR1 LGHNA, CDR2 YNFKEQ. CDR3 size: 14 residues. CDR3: CASSQGLATDTQYF. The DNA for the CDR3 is TGTGCCAGCAGCCAGGGACTAGCAACAGATACGCAGTATTTT.

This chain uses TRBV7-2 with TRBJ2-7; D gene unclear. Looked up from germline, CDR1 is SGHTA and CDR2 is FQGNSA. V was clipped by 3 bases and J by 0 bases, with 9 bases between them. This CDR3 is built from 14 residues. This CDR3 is CASSFSSSSYEQYF. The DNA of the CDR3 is TGTGCCAGCAGCTTTAGTAGCTCCTCCTACGAGCAGTACTTC.

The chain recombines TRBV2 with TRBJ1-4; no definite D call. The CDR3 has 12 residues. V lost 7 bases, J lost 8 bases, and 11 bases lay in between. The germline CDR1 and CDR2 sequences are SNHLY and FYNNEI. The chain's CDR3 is CASTDLREKLFF. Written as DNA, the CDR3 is TGTGCCAGCACGGATTTGAGGGAAAAACTGTTTTTT.

Here the CDR3 DNA reads TGTGCCAGCAGTTACTCGGCTAGCGGGAGTTTCGGGACCCAGTACTTC. Translation: CASSYSASGSFGTQYF. This chain joins TRBV6-6 and TRBJ2-5, with 10 nucleotides matching TRBD2. The CDR3 extends over 16 amino acids. V gave up 0 bases and J gave up 7 bases; unmatched junction bases: 8. The germline CDR1 and CDR2 sequences are MNHNY and SVGAGI (reference sequence).

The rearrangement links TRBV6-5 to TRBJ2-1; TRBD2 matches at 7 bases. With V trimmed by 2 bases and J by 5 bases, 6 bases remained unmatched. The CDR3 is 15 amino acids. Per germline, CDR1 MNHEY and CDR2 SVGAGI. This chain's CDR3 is CASSYGLAVNNEQFF. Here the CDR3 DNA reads TGTGCCAGCAGTTACGGGCTAGCGGTTAACAATGAGCAGTTCTTC.

CDR3 nucleotides: TGTGCCAGCAGTCCGGACACTGAAGCTTTCTTT. This gives the protein CASSPDTEAFF. The genes are TRBV28 and TRBJ1-1, with D hard to call. This CDR3 comprises 11 residues. Germline V gene sequence: CDR1 MDHEN, CDR2 SYDVKM. V was clipped by 5 bases and J by 3 bases, with 4 bases between them.

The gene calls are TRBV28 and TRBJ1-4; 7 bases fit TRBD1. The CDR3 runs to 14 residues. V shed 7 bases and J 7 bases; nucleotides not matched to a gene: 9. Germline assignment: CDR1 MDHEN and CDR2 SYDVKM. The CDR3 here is CASNDDRVREKLFF. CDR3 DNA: TGTGCCAGCAATGACGACAGGGTGCGTGAAAAACTGTTTTTT.

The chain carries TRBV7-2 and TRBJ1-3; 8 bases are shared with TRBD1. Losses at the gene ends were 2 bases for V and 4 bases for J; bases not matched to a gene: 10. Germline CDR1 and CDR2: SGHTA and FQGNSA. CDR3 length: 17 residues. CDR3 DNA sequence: TGTGCCAGCAGCTTAACCCCCCAGGGGGCGGTCGGAAACACCATATATTTT. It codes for CASSLTPQGAVGNTIYF.

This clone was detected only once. As DNA, the CDR3 is TGTGCCAGCAGCGCCCTGGGCTATGCCGGGGAGCTGTTTTTT. Translation gives CASSALGYAGELFF. The J gene is TRBJ2-2, the V gene TRBV9; D is unresolved. Germline V CDR1 and CDR2: SGDLS, YYNGEE. Between the trimmed V and J ends, which lost 3 bases and 6 bases, there was a span of 12 bases. This CDR3 has 14 residues.

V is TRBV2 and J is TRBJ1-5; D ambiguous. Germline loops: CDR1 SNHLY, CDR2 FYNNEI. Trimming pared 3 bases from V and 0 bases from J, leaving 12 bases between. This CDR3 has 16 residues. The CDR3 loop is CASSEGSPLSNQPQHF. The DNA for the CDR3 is TGTGCCAGCAGTGAGGGCAGCCCACTTAGCAATCAGCCCCAGCATTTT.

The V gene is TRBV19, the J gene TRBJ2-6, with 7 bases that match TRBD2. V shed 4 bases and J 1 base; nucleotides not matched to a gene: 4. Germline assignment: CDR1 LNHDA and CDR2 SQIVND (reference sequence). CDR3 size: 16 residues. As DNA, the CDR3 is TGTGCCAGTAGTAGCGGGAGTAGATCTGGGGCCAACGTCCTGACTTTC. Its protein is CASSSGSRSGANVLTF.

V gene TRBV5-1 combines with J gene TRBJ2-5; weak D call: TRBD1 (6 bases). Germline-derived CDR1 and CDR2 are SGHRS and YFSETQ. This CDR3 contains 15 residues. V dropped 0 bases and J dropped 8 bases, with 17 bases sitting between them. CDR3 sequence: CASSLGTDTKSTQYF. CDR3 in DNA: TGCGCCAGCAGCTTGGGGACAGACACCAAGAGCACCCAGTACTTC.

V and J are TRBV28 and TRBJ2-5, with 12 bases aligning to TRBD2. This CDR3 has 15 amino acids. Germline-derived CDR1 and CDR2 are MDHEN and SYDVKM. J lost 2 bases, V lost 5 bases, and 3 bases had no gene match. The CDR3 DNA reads TGTGCCAGCAGTAGCCTAGCGGGAGGGCAAGAGACCCAGTACTTC. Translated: CASSSLAGGQETQYF. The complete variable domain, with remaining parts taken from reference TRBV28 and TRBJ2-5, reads DVKVTQSSRYLVKRTGEKVFLECVQDMDHENMFWYRQDPGLGLRLIYFSYDVKMKEKGDIPEGYSVSREKKERFSLILESASTNQTSMYLCASSSLAGGQETQYFGPGTRLLVL.

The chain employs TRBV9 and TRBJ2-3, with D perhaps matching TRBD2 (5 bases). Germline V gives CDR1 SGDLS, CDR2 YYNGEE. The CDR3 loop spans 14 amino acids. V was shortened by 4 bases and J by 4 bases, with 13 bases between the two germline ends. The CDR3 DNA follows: TGTGCCAGCAGCCCGGACGGGGTTTCAGATACGCAGTATTTT. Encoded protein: CASSPDGVSDTQYF.

The CDR3 is CATSREGTSGTNYEQYF. The CDR3, as DNA: TGTGCCACCAGCAGAGAAGGGACTAGCGGGACAAATTACGAGCAGTACTTC. The chain is built from TRBV15 and TRBJ2-7, with 13 bases identical to TRBD2. Per germline, CDR1 LNHNV and CDR2 YYDKDF (reference sequence). The CDR3 contains 17 residues. V lost 0 bases to trimming and J lost 4 bases; unmatched junction nucleotides: 6.

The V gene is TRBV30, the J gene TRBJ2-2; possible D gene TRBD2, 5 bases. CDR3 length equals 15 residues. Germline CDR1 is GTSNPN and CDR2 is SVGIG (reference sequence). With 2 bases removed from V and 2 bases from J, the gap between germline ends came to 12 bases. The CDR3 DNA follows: TGTGCCTGGAGTTGGGAAGCGGCTAACACCGGGGAGCTGTTTTTT. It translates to CAWSWEAANTGELFF.

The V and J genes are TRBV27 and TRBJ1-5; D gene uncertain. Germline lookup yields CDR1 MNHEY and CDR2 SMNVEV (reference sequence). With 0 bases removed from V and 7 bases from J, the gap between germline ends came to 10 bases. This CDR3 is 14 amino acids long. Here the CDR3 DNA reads TGTGCCAGCAGTTTATCGCCGGGAGGACAGCCCCAGCATTTT. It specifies CASSLSPGGQPQHF.